Given below is one T cell receptor beta chain in context. Antigen specificity is unknown. As for time point: patch test 1, 2 weeks after DPC sensitization. Treatment defined: therapeutic diphenylcyclopropenone sensitization with weekly scalp DPC. The record originates from a study of human T cells and chemical hapten exposure. Study summary: Patch tests put 0.01% DPC on the upper back, read at 6 days.

Germline V gene sequence: CDR1 SEHNR, CDR2 FQNEAQ (reference sequence). V shed 0 bases and J shed 8 bases, with 11 bases lying between them. The CDR3 runs to 13 residues. Individual cDNA molecules had unique molecular identifiers attached to them by the library. TCRdb called the RACE reads again in MiXCR, with one record for every CDR3 protein. This sample has 180,000 or so distinct CDR3 sequences, with 13% to 15% found just once. Study findings and constraints: Expanded TCRs clustered into significantly more large CDR3 similarity groups than controls, the analysis revealed. Since the donors had alopecia, their immune response may not be the same as that of healthy people.

The sequenced sample was whole blood, obtained in connection with sensitization to the hapten diphenylcyclopropenone (DPC). This chain joins TRBV7-9 and TRBJ2-7; the D is unclear. This clonotype originated in a young woman with alopecia areata. Some clones in this sample may be carry-over from other donors' samples. The chain's CDR3 is CASSLALGAKQYF. CDR3 DNA sequence: TGTGCCAGCAGCTTAGCGCTGGGCGCGAAGCAGTACTTC.